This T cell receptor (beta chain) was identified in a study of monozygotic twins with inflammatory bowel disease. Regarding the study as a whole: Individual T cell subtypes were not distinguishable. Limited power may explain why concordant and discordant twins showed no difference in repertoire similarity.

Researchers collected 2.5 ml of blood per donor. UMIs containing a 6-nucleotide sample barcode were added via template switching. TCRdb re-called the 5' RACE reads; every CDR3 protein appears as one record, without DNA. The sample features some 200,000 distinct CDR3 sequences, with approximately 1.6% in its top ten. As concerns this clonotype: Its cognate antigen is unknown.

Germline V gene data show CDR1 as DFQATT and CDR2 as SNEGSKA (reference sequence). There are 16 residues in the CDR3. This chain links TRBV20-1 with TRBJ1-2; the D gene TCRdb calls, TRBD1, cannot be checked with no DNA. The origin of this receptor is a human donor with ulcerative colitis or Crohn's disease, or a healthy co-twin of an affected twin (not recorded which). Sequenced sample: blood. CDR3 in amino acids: CSASMGQGSAFDGYTF.